The clone carrying this T cell receptor beta chain was recorded only once. Its matching antigen is unknown. This entry comes from a study of OX40 agonist ivuxolimab in advanced cancers. Overall study context: An agonistic anti-OX40 (CD134) antibody, ivuxolimab, was used to treat the patients. The study enrolled dose-escalation patients with hepatocellular carcinoma, melanoma, renal cell or head and neck cancer.

TCRdb's copy holds only in-frame clones and misses some; the assay was immunoSEQ multiplex PCR. The sample lists about 46,000 clones; roughly 85% were seen once. Study-level results: CD8+ T cells were the subset that, on average, had more expanded clones than CD4+. In the expanded peripheral T cells, antigen specificity was never determined.

This TCR was sampled from an adult with an advanced solid tumor such as melanoma, head and neck, liver or kidney cancer. The input for sequencing was CD4+ or CD8+ T cells sorted from blood, taken in a trial of the OX40 agonist ivuxolimab.

CDR3 sequence (DNA): TGTGCCAGCAGTCGCCTGGCCATGGGGGCCAACGTCCTGACTTTC. The encoded protein is CASSRLAMGANVLTF. This chain uses TRBV28 with TRBJ2-6; D ambiguous. This CDR3 has 15 residues. Deletions cut 5 bases from V and 4 bases from J, with 12 bases between. Per germline, CDR1 MDHEN and CDR2 SYDVKM.